The clone carrying this TCR beta chain showed up many times. Its antigen remains unknown. Sample time point: sample taken at primary tumor resection. The authors sequenced whole RNA from tumor, nontumor lung or frozen PBMC without sorting. TCRdb reprocessed the 5' RACE reads with MiXCR, giving one entry per CDR3 protein. There are about 9,500 distinct CDR3 sequences in the sample; 14% occur only once, and 13% to 15% lies in the top ten. The entry originates in a study of spatial heterogeneity in lung cancer. Points from the study as a whole: How many expanded intratumoral alpha and beta TCRs were present tracked the tumor mutation count, which was a count of nonsynonymous mutations.

This CDR3 contains 14 residues. V lost 8 bases and J lost 4, with 15 bases in between. Looked up from germline, CDR1 is MNHNS and CDR2 is SASEGT. The chain links TRBV6-1 to TRBJ1-5; D is unclear. This TCR was recovered from a male donor with early-stage non-small cell lung cancer. Source: lung tumor tissue, taken at surgery. The DNA for the CDR3 is TGTGCCAGCCAAATCACGGTTGGTAATCAGCCCCAGCATTTT. This translates into CASQITVGNQPQHF.